These 27 T cell receptor beta chains originate from one sample sequenced in a study of T cell responses to AZD1222 COVID-19 vaccine. Assay used: immunoSEQ multiplex PCR; TCRdb lists only in-frame clones, some missing. The sample includes 100,000 to 150,000 clones, 88% of them seen just once. Here the sequenced sample was peripheral blood, taken on day 0 of MenACWY control vaccination. All receptors derive from an adult in good health.

Of note for this clone: Other DNA sequences in this specimen translate into the identical CDR3. This chain links TRBV19 with TRBJ2-7; D is perhaps TRBD2 (6 bases). The V and J ends lost 1 base and 1 base respectively, with 8 bases between them. Germline assignment: CDR1 LNHDA and CDR2 SQIVND (reference sequence). This CDR3 has 14 residues. Written as DNA, the CDR3 is TGTGCCAGTAGTATAGCGGGAGCATCCTACGAGCAGTACTTC. Amino acids: CASSIAGASYEQYF.

The chain links TRBV6-1 to TRBJ2-3, with a weak D call TRBD1 (6 bases). The CDR3 has 15 residues. Trimming removed 2 bases at V and 2 bases at J, with 11 bases between. Germline V gives CDR1 MNHNS, CDR2 SASEGT. As DNA, the CDR3 is TGTGCCAGCAGTGAACGCCAGGGGCTCACAGATACGCAGTATTTT. Its protein is CASSERQGLTDTQYF.

The rearrangement links TRBV7-7 to TRBJ2-1, with D perhaps given as TRBD1 or TRBD2 (5 bases each). The germline CDR1 and CDR2 sequences are SSHAT and FNYEAQ (reference sequence). V lost 0 bases and J 6 bases, leaving 6 bases between the germline ends. The CDR3 consists of 13 residues. CDR3 in amino acids: CASSLAGGNEQFF. CDR3 DNA sequence: TGTGCCAGCAGCTTAGCTGGGGGCAATGAGCAGTTCTTC.

This clone showed up just once. V and J are TRBV24-1 and TRBJ2-1, with 13 bases fitting TRBD2. Germline CDR1 reads KGHDR; CDR2 reads SFDVKD. The junction had 4 bases not matched to a gene; V was cut back by 3 bases and J by 3 bases. The CDR3 has 17 residues. The CDR3 reads CATSDRTSGRVYNEQFF. CDR3 sequence (DNA): TGTGCCACCAGTGATCGGACTAGCGGGAGAGTCTACAATGAGCAGTTCTTC.

V is TRBV4-1 and J is TRBJ2-2; 9 positions match TRBD2. V shed 0 bases, J shed 3 bases, and the junction held 5 bases outside the gene matches. This CDR3 is built from 17 residues. The germline V gene encodes CDR1 MGHRA and CDR2 YSYEKL. The CDR3 here is CASSQDLSGRHTGELFF. In DNA form, the CDR3 reads TGCGCCAGCAGCCAAGATCTCAGCGGGAGGCACACCGGGGAGCTGTTTTTT.

This chain connects TRBV6-1 to TRBJ2-1; D may be TRBD2 (5 bases). The CDR3 loop spans 13 amino acids. Trimming shortened V by 3 bases and J by 8 bases, and 11 bases separated the two germline ends. Germline V gene data show CDR1 as MNHNS and CDR2 as SASEGT. In DNA form, the CDR3 reads TGTGCCAGCAGTGATTCGCTAGCCGATGAGCAGTTCTTC. This gives the protein CASSDSLADEQFF.

This sequence joins TRBV20-1 and TRBJ1-3; D remains ambiguous. The V and J ends lost 3 bases and 0 bases respectively, with 9 bases between them. This CDR3 comprises 14 residues. Germline CDR1 DFQATT, CDR2 SNEGSKA (reference sequence). This CDR3 reads CSASGQSSGNTIYF. The CDR3 nucleotides are TGCAGTGCTAGTGGGCAGAGCTCTGGAAACACCATATATTTT.

This chain connects TRBV6-5 to TRBJ2-7; the D is unclear. The V end lost 6 bases, the J end lost 2 bases, and 14 bases lay between the germline ends. Germline CDR1 reads MNHEY; CDR2 reads SVGAGI. The CDR3 loop spans 14 amino acids. The CDR3 is CASSLLDKTYEQYF. For the CDR3, the DNA is TGTGCCAGCAGCCTATTAGATAAAACCTACGAGCAGTACTTC.

DNA of the CDR3: TGTGCCAGCACCTATCGCCCAGGGGGCGCGAGTGGCTACACCTTC. This encodes CASTYRPGGASGYTF. V usage is TRBV7-2 and J usage is TRBJ1-2; 8 bases align to TRBD1. CDR1 and CDR2 from the germline V gene are SGHTA and FQGNSA. The V gene end was trimmed by 7 bases and the J gene end by 7 bases; junction bases not matched to a gene: 14. The CDR3 is made up of 15 amino acids. The whole variable domain, remainder taken from reference TRBV7-2 and TRBJ1-2, is GAGVSQSPSNKVTEKGKDVELRCDPISGHTALYWYRQSLGQGLEFLIYFQGNSAPDKSGLPSDRFSAERTGGSVSTLTIQRTQQEDSAVYLCASTYRPGGASGYTFGSGTRLTVV.

The CDR3: CASSIPAGELFF. Written as DNA, the CDR3 is TGTGCCAGCTCAATCCCCGCCGGGGAGCTGTTTTTT. V usage is TRBV28 and J usage is TRBJ2-2; D unclear. Germline lookup yields CDR1 MDHEN and CDR2 SYDVKM. The CDR3 spans 12 residues. V was clipped by 8 bases and J by 6 bases, with 10 bases between them. The variable domain in full, completed from reference TRBV28 and TRBJ2-2, reads DVKVTQSSRYLVKRTGEKVFLECVQDMDHENMFWYRQDPGLGLRLIYFSYDVKMKEKGDIPEGYSVSREKKERFSLILESASTNQTSMYLCASSIPAGELFFGEGSRLTVL.

About this clone itself: At one end the junction does not follow the germline gene, possibly because of a read error. The V gene is TRBV7-7, the J gene TRBJ2-2; D gene unclear. The CDR3 covers 17 residues. Looked up from germline, CDR1 is SSHAT and CDR2 is FNYEAQ (reference sequence). This chain's CDR3 is CASIPAPAATNTGELFF. Here the CDR3 DNA reads TGTGCTAGCATCCCGGCGCCCGCAGCCACGAACACCGGGGAGCTGTTTTTT.

This clone was picked up one time. V and J are TRBV28 and TRBJ1-2, with a weak D call TRBD1 (5 bases). The V end was cut by 1 base, the J end by 4 bases, with 13 bases between. CDR1 and CDR2 (germline): MDHEN, SYDVKM. This CDR3 region has 15 residues. The CDR3 loop is CASSLSGASSYGYTF. The CDR3 DNA is TGTGCCAGCAGTTTATCCGGGGCCAGTTCCTATGGCTACACCTTC.

This clone was counted at least ten times. The chain employs TRBV27 and TRBJ2-7, with 10 bases aligning to TRBD2. CDR3 size: 21 residues. V gave up 4 bases and J gave up 3 bases; unmatched junction bases: 24. The germline V gene encodes CDR1 MNHEY and CDR2 SMNVEV (reference sequence). The CDR3 spells CASSSLLDGLELAGPFYEQYF. The CDR3 region has the DNA TGTGCCAGCAGTTCTCTATTGGACGGATTAGAACTAGCGGGACCTTTCTACGAGCAGTACTTC.

The J gene is TRBJ1-2, the V gene TRBV27, with D perhaps matching TRBD1 (6 bases). Germline V gives CDR1 MNHEY, CDR2 SMNVEV (reference sequence). The ends were cut back, 4 bases at V and 3 bases at J, with 12 bases in the middle. The CDR3 covers 14 residues. In DNA, the CDR3 is TGTGCCAGCAGTTACGGGGGGCTGGACTATGGCTACACCTTC. Its protein is CASSYGGLDYGYTF.

The V gene is TRBV4-1, the J gene TRBJ1-5, with D perhaps TRBD1 (5 bases). Trimming cost V 4 bases and J 2 bases, with 12 bases left between them. CDR1 is MGHRA and CDR2 is YSYEKL in the germline V gene. This CDR3 has 15 amino acids. The CDR3 nucleotides are TGCGCCAGCAGCCCTCGATTGACAGGCAATCAGCCCCAGCATTTT. Its translation is CASSPRLTGNQPQHF.

The V call is TRBV28, the J call TRBJ1-2; TRBD1 agrees at 7 bases. The ends lost 4 bases at V and 6 bases at J; junction bases unmatched: 5. This CDR3 is built from 13 residues. CDR1 and CDR2 (germline): MDHEN, SYDVKM. As DNA, the CDR3 is TGTGCCAGCAGTTCAGGGGGGAGGCATGGCTACACCTTC. This encodes CASSSGGRHGYTF.

The chain couples TRBV2 to TRBJ2-7, with 10 bases aligning to TRBD2. V was clipped by 8 bases and J by 4 bases; unmatched bases: 14. The germline CDR1 and CDR2 sequences are SNHLY and FYNNEI. The CDR3 loop spans 16 amino acids. The CDR3 here is CASGDSTSGFSYEQYF. CDR3 bases: TGTGCCAGCGGCGATTCGACTAGCGGGTTTAGTTACGAGCAGTACTTC.

V usage is TRBV7-9 and J usage is TRBJ2-7; D may be TRBD2 (5 bases). This CDR3 is 12 amino acids long. Germline loops: CDR1 SEHNR, CDR2 FQNEAQ (reference sequence). The V end lost 5 bases, the J end lost 6 bases, and 11 bases lay between the germline ends. The CDR3 nucleotides are TGTGCCAGCAGCCATAGGGCGGGCGAGCAGTACTTC. Amino acid sequence: CASSHRAGEQYF.

CDR3 sequence (DNA): TGTGCCCCCCAACGGTGGCGGAATGAAAAACTGTTTTTT. Encoded protein: CAPQRWRNEKLFF. J is TRBJ1-4 and V is TRBV9; unclear D gene. The V gene lost 10 bases and the J gene lost 5 bases, with 15 bases spanning the gap. Germline CDR1 and CDR2: SGDLS and YYNGEE. The CDR3 covers 13 residues.

The genes are TRBV11-3 and TRBJ2-3; weak D call: TRBD2 (5 bases). The V end lost 3 bases, the J end lost 0 bases, and 7 bases lay between the germline ends. CDR3 length: 14 residues. The germline CDR1 and CDR2 sequences are SGHNT and YENEEA. The chain's CDR3 is CASSFGGSTDTQYF. The CDR3 DNA is TGTGCCAGCAGCTTTGGCGGGAGCACAGATACGCAGTATTTT.

This chain links TRBV7-9 with TRBJ2-5, with D perhaps TRBD2 (6 bases). The V end lost 5 bases, the J end lost 5 bases, and 9 bases lay between the germline ends. CDR3 size: 12 residues. CDR1 is SEHNR, CDR2 FQNEAQ, per germline (reference sequence). The CDR3 loop is CASSQEGETQYF. The CDR3 bases are TGTGCCAGCAGCCAGGAGGGGGAGACCCAGTACTTC. Drawing the rest from reference TRBV7-9 and TRBJ2-5, the complete variable domain is DTGVSQNPRHKITKRGQNVTFRCDPISEHNRLYWYRQTLGQGPEFLTYFQNEAQLEKSRLLSDRFSAERPKGSFSTLEIQRTEQGDSAMYLCASSQEGETQYFGPGTRLLVL.

This rearrangement joins TRBV6-5 to TRBJ1-2; D might be TRBD1 (5 bases). Looked up from germline, CDR1 is MNHEY and CDR2 is SVGAGI. The CDR3 loop spans 14 amino acids. Deletions cut 0 bases from V and 7 bases from J, with 12 bases between. CDR3 nucleotide sequence: TGTGCCAGCAGTTACTCGACGGGGGAGGGTGGCTACACCTTC. It yields the protein CASSYSTGEGGYTF.

The J gene is TRBJ2-7, the V gene TRBV18, with D possibly TRBD1 on 5 matching bases. The ends were cut back, 1 base at V and 4 bases at J, with 8 bases in the middle. Germline lookup yields CDR1 KGHSH and CDR2 LQKENI. CDR3 size: 13 residues. Written as DNA, the CDR3 is TGTGCCAGCTCACCACGGCAGGGTTACGAGCAGTACTTC. Translating it yields CASSPRQGYEQYF.

This chain links TRBV5-4 with TRBJ1-2; D uncertain. Germline assignment: CDR1 SGHNT and CDR2 YYREEE (reference sequence). CDR3 size: 15 residues. Trimming removed 1 base at V and 0 bases at J, with 10 bases between. CDR3 region: CASSLSLTTNYGYTF. CDR3 coding DNA: TGTGCCAGCAGCTTGAGTTTGACAACTAACTATGGCTACACCTTC. The full variable domain, with the rest looked up from reference TRBV5-4 and TRBJ1-2, is ETGVTQSPTHLIKTRGQQVTLRCSSQSGHNTVSWYQQALGQGPQFIFQYYREEENGRGNFPPRFSGLQFPNYSSELNVNALELDDSALYLCASSLSLTTNYGYTFGSGTRLTVV.

The chain has TRBV5-1 and TRBJ1-6; possible D gene TRBD1, 5 bases. The V end was cut by 0 bases, the J end by 9 bases, with 7 bases between. Germline V gene lookup returns CDR1 SGHRS and CDR2 YFSETQ. The CDR3 is made up of 13 amino acids. CDR3 in DNA: TGCGCCAGCAGCTTGGCCGGGACTTCACCCCTCCACTTT. Translation: CASSLAGTSPLHF. Using reference TRBV5-1 and TRBJ1-6 for the parts outside the CDR3, the full variable domain is KAGVTQTPRYLIKTRGQQVTLSCSPISGHRSVSWYQQTPGQGLQFLFEYFSETQRNKGNFPGRFSGRQFSNSRSEMNVSTLELGDSALYLCASSLAGTSPLHFGNGTRLTVT.

The chain recombines TRBV28 with TRBJ1-3; 9 bases are a match to TRBD1. The V gene's germline CDR1 is MDHEN and CDR2 SYDVKM. The CDR3 is made up of 15 amino acids. J lost 3 bases, V lost 6 bases, and 6 bases had no gene match. The CDR3 nucleotides are TGTGCCAGCAGCGTACAGGGGGCTGGTGGAAACACCATATATTTT. Amino acid sequence: CASSVQGAGGNTIYF.

The sample holds one count of this clone. The rearrangement links TRBV2 to TRBJ2-3, with 7 bases that match TRBD2. Germline V gives CDR1 SNHLY, CDR2 FYNNEI. V was clipped by 5 bases and J by 3 bases; unmatched bases: 8. The CDR3 spans 15 residues. Here the CDR3 reads CASSNQGLETDTQYF. For the CDR3, the DNA is TGTGCCAGCAGTAACCAAGGACTAGAGACAGATACGCAGTATTTT.